Shown below are 26 T cell receptor beta chains from a single sample sequenced in a study of regulatory T cells in long-lasting Graves disease. Building of the TCR beta libraries involved iRepertoire HTBI primers and Arm-PCR of CDR3 regions. TCRdb used MiXCR to reprocess the multiplex PCR reads, holding one entry per CDR3 protein. The sample has some 450,000 distinct CDR3 sequences, around 15% seen once; the top ten hold about 11%. The time point: newly diagnosed GD, antithyroid drugs for less than 3 months. PBMCs were the source of the RNA used for TCR sequencing. This sample also appeared in a second study, on T cells in Graves' hyperthyroidism and ophthalmopathy.

Sequences were derived from peripheral blood mononuclear cells (PBMCs), sampled at new diagnosis, from a patient treated with antithyroid drugs. The receptors derive from a woman aged 25 to 39 with Graves disease.

The chain joins TRBV20-1 to TRBJ2-5; weak D call: TRBD1 (7 bases). The V gene's germline CDR1 is DFQATT and CDR2 SNEGSKA (reference sequence). This CDR3 comprises 12 residues. Trimming cost V 6 bases and J 1 base, with 9 bases left between them. CDR3: CSAQGGQETQYF. The CDR3 DNA follows: TGCAGTGCGCAGGGGGGCCAAGAGACCCAGTACTTC.

The chain recombines TRBV30 with TRBJ1-1; D is uncertain. The V end was cut by 3 bases, the J end by 8 bases, with 10 bases between. The CDR3 covers 11 residues. Germline-derived CDR1 and CDR2 are GTSNPN and SVGIG (reference sequence). The CDR3 bases are TGTGCCTGGAGACCGATTCACGAAGCTTTCTTT. Translated, it gives CAWRPIHEAFF.

Ten or more counts support this clonotype. The chain combines TRBV27 with TRBJ2-1, with 8 bases fitting TRBD2. V shed 1 base and J 8 bases; nucleotides not matched to a gene: 10. The germline gives CDR1 MNHEY, CDR2 SMNVEV (reference sequence). CDR3 length: 16 residues. Here the CDR3 DNA reads TGTGCCAGCAGTTTATTCCCGCCGGGAGGGCCCCATGAGCAGTTCTTC. Amino acids: CASSLFPPGGPHEQFF.

This clonotype occurred many times. The chain employs TRBV20-1 and TRBJ2-3; 9 bases are a match to TRBD2. The V gene's germline CDR1 is DFQATT and CDR2 SNEGSKA (reference sequence). After removal of 3 bases from V and 2 bases from J, the junction contained 12 bases not matched to a gene. The CDR3 has 17 amino acids. The CDR3 region has the DNA TGCAGTGCTAGTAAGGGCCTCGGGACTAGCTCCACAGATACGCAGTATTTT. Its protein product is CSASKGLGTSSTDTQYF.

This clonotype has ten or more counts. The CDR3: CASSLGAGGLNEQFF. CDR3 coding DNA: TGTGCCAGCAGCTTAGGTGCGGGAGGGCTCAATGAGCAGTTCTTC. The gene calls are TRBV7-9 and TRBJ2-1; 9 bases are shared with TRBD2. Germline V gene data show CDR1 as SEHNR and CDR2 as FQNEAQ (reference sequence). This CDR3 comprises 15 residues. V gave up 1 base and J gave up 6 bases; unmatched junction bases: 4. The full variable domain, rest sourced from reference TRBV7-9 and TRBJ2-1, is DTGVSQNPRHKITKRGQNVTFRCDPISEHNRLYWYRQTLGQGPEFLTYFQNEAQLEKSRLLSDRFSAERPKGSFSTLEIQRTEQGDSAMYLCASSLGAGGLNEQFFGPGTRLTVL.

This clonotype was picked up a small number of times. The rearrangement links TRBV19 to TRBJ2-1; TRBD2 might be the D (5 bases). Germline V CDR1 and CDR2: LNHDA, SQIVND (reference sequence). This CDR3 has 12 residues. Trimming pared 10 bases from V and 5 bases from J, leaving 12 bases between. CDR3 nucleotide sequence: TGTGCCACTACGAGAGGGAACAATGAGCAGTTCTTC. Translating gives CATTRGNNEQFF.

This clonotype was detected many times. The gene calls are TRBV14 and TRBJ2-7, with unresolved D. V lost 4 bases, J lost 3 bases, and 7 bases lay in between. Germline V CDR1 and CDR2: SGHDN, FVKESK. The length of the CDR3 is 12 residues. CDR3 coding DNA: TGTGCCAGCAGCCCCAAATACTACGAGCAGTACTTC. This translates into CASSPKYYEQYF.

This clonotype was detected ten times or more. The chain carries TRBV3-1 and TRBJ1-2, with D possibly matching TRBD1 (6 bases). V was clipped by 1 base and J by 4 bases, with 28 bases between them. Germline loops: CDR1 LGHDT, CDR2 YNNKEL (reference sequence). The CDR3 loop spans 20 amino acids. CDR3 amino acids: CASSQVGLQAGHQNVYGYTF. CDR3 DNA sequence: TGTGCCAGCAGCCAAGTCGGACTTCAAGCGGGACACCAAAATGTCTATGGCTACACCTTC.

This clonotype has more than one count but fewer than ten. The J gene is TRBJ1-5, the V gene TRBV19; D remains ambiguous. Germline loops: CDR1 LNHDA, CDR2 SQIVND (reference sequence). V was pared by 4 bases and J by 0 bases, with 10 bases between. CDR3 length: 15 residues. This CDR3 is CASSRGRNSNQPQHF. CDR3 bases: TGTGCCAGTAGTAGGGGAAGAAATAGCAATCAGCCCCAGCATTTT. The whole variable domain, filled in from reference TRBV19 and TRBJ1-5, reads DGGITQSPKYLFRKEGQNVTLSCEQNLNHDAMYWYRQDPGQGLRLIYYSQIVNDFQKGDIAEGYSVSREKKESFPLTVTSAQKNPTAFYLCASSRGRNSNQPQHFGDGTRLSIL.

For this clonotype: A clone one base away is much larger, so this may be a read error. The chain uses TRBV20-1 and TRBJ2-7; D uncertain. This CDR3 has 11 amino acids. Looked up from germline, CDR1 is DFQATT and CDR2 is SNEGSKA (reference sequence). This CDR3 is CSARTAYERYF. The CDR3 DNA reads TGCAGTGCTAGAACTGCGTACGAGCGGTACTTC.

This chain links TRBV2 with TRBJ1-2; 8 bases align to TRBD1. This CDR3 region has 13 residues. V lost 5 bases to trimming and J lost 7 bases; unmatched junction nucleotides: 6. Per the germline V gene, CDR1 is SNHLY and CDR2 is FYNNEI. This CDR3 reads CASSPDRESGYTF. The CDR3 nucleotides are TGTGCCAGCAGTCCGGACAGGGAGAGTGGCTACACCTTC.

In its sample, this clonotype was seen many times. The V gene is TRBV28, the J gene TRBJ2-1; D gene ambiguous. The CDR3 covers 14 residues. Germline CDR1 and CDR2: MDHEN and SYDVKM. The germline V and J ends were trimmed by 4 bases and 9 bases, with 16 bases remaining between them. CDR3 DNA: TGTGCCAGCAGTTCATATACCCCCCGGTCTGAGCAGTTCTTC. Translating gives CASSSYTPRSEQFF.

In this sample, this clonotype turned up many times. The chain carries TRBV7-8 and TRBJ1-5; D is ambiguous. The CDR3 is made up of 15 amino acids. Germline loops: CDR1 SGHVS, CDR2 FQNEAQ. V gave up 1 base and J gave up 5 bases, with 12 bases separating them. The DNA of the CDR3 is TGTGCCAGCAGCTTAGGCGCCGGGCAGGATCAGCCCCAGCATTTT. Translating gives CASSLGAGQDQPQHF.

Only a few counts were recorded for this clonotype. Here the CDR3 reads CASSRHIAGSDGEQFF. Written as DNA, the CDR3 is TGTGCCAGCAGTCGGCACATAGCGGGTTCTGACGGTGAGCAGTTCTTC. V and J are TRBV6-2 or TRBV6-3 and TRBJ2-1, with 7 bases aligning to TRBD2. CDR1 is MNHEY, CDR2 SVGEGT, per germline. The CDR3 totals 16 residues. J was trimmed by 9 bases and V by 5 bases; bases with no gene match: 16.

This clonotype was detected many times. V is TRBV29-1 and J is TRBJ2-1; TRBD1 might be the D (5 bases). Germline CDR1 and CDR2: SQVTM and ANQGSEA. CDR3 length equals 11 residues. Trimming left V 3 bases short and J 6 bases short, with 6 bases between. The CDR3 spells CSVEQGNEQFF. The DNA for the CDR3 is TGCAGCGTTGAGCAGGGCAATGAGCAGTTCTTC.

This clonotype has only a few counts. The chain recombines TRBV5-1 with TRBJ2-5, with 12 bases that match TRBD2. Germline CDR1 SGHRS, CDR2 YFSETQ. J gave up 4 bases and V 4 bases, and 8 bases lay outside the gene matches. CDR3 length: 16 residues. CDR3 sequence (DNA): TGCGCCAGCAGCCTCCTGACTAGCGGGAGCCTAGAGACCCAGTACTTC. Translated, it gives CASSLLTSGSLETQYF.

In this sample, this clonotype turned up many times. This chain connects TRBV10-3 to TRBJ2-7, with 12 bases that match TRBD2. The J segment lost 4 bases and the V segment lost 0 bases, leaving 1 base of the junction unmatched. The germline V gene encodes CDR1 ENHRY and CDR2 SYGVKD. The CDR3 spans 15 residues. This chain's CDR3 is CAISESLAGGYEQYF. In nucleotides, the CDR3 is TGTGCCATCAGTGAGTCTCTAGCGGGAGGGTACGAGCAGTACTTC.

This clonotype has a handful of counts. The CDR3 is CATSDRPSRSSKNIQYF. CDR3 sequence (DNA): TGTGCCACCAGTGACCGACCTAGTCGTAGCTCCAAAAACATTCAGTACTTC. The V call is TRBV24-1, the J call TRBJ2-4; D is unresolved. There are 17 residues in the CDR3. Trimming removed 4 bases from V and 2 bases from J, with 17 bases in between. The germline CDR1 and CDR2 sequences are KGHDR and SFDVKD.

This rearrangement joins TRBV5-1 to TRBJ2-3; D is unresolved. Germline V CDR1 and CDR2: SGHRS, YFSETQ. The length of the CDR3 is 16 residues. Trimming took 4 bases from V and 0 from J, leaving 15 bases between them. The CDR3 DNA follows: TGCGCCAGCAGCCCGACGATGGCGCCAAGCACAGATACGCAGTATTTT. It codes for CASSPTMAPSTDTQYF.

This clonotype was detected once. The chain uses TRBV7-3 and TRBJ1-3; weak D call: TRBD1 (6 bases). The germline gives CDR1 SGHTA, CDR2 FQGTGA. The length of the CDR3 is 17 residues. Trimming took 5 bases from V and 0 from J, leaving 17 bases between them. CDR3 amino acids: CASSPRAGVSSGNTIYF. For the CDR3, the DNA is TGTGCCAGCAGCCCCCGAGCAGGGGTGAGCTCTGGAAACACCATATATTTT.

This clonotype turned up a few times. The chain joins TRBV5-5 to TRBJ2-1; 8 bases agree with TRBD2. CDR1 is SGHKS and CDR2 is YYEKEE in the germline V gene (reference sequence). The CDR3 extends over 16 amino acids. The V gene end was trimmed by 4 bases and the J gene end by 0 bases; junction bases not matched to a gene: 6. The CDR3 is CASSAGTSGSYNEQFF. As DNA, the CDR3 is TGTGCCAGCAGCGCCGGAACTAGCGGCTCCTACAATGAGCAGTTCTTC.

This clonotype occurred a few times. The chain couples TRBV20-1 to TRBJ2-7; D remains unclear. Per the germline V gene, CDR1 is DFQATT and CDR2 is SNEGSKA (reference sequence). This CDR3 has 16 residues. For the CDR3, the DNA is TGCAGCGGATACATAACGACACCTCGGGCCCCCTACGAGCAGTACTTC. Translated, it gives CSGYITTPRAPYEQYF.

The DNA for the CDR3 is TGTGCCAGTACCCTAGCGGGGAGCTCCTACAATGAGCAGTTCTTC. Its protein is CASTLAGSSYNEQFF. The rearrangement joins TRBV19 to TRBJ2-1; TRBD2 matches at 9 bases. The ends lost 7 bases at V and 0 bases at J; junction bases unmatched: 4. The germline V gene encodes CDR1 LNHDA and CDR2 SQIVND (reference sequence). This CDR3 is 15 amino acids long.

In this sample, this clonotype turned up many times. V and J are TRBV28 and TRBJ2-7; D remains ambiguous. The CDR3 runs 14 residues. Trimming left V 3 bases short and J 1 base short, with 10 bases between. Germline CDR1 and CDR2: MDHEN and SYDVKM. CDR3 sequence: CASSFLQKSYEQYF. The CDR3 DNA follows: TGTGCCAGCAGTTTCTTACAGAAGTCCTACGAGCAGTACTTC.

This clonotype was seen many times. The chain links TRBV11-2 to TRBJ2-7; either TRBD1 or TRBD2 may fit D (5 bases each). V shed 6 bases and J shed 1 base, with 19 bases lying between them. The CDR3 has 16 residues. The germline CDR1 and CDR2 sequences are SGHAT and FQNNGV. The CDR3 is CASSQNTGLRSYEQYF. As DNA, the CDR3 is TGTGCCAGCAGTCAAAACACGGGGCTCCGGTCCTACGAGCAGTACTTC.

This clonotype was observed at least ten times. The chain has TRBV12-3 or TRBV12-4 and TRBJ2-3; 11 bases are shared with TRBD2. Trimming cost V 6 bases and J 7 bases; bases outside gene matches: 6. The CDR3 is 14 amino acids. The CDR3 sequence is CASRSTSGKNTQYF. As DNA, the CDR3 is TGTGCCAGCAGATCGACTAGCGGGAAGAATACGCAGTATTTT.